This entry describes one T cell receptor (beta chain). The sample is drawn from a study of T cell changes during pregnancy in multiple sclerosis. This CDR3 comprises 15 residues. Germline CDR1 MDHEN, CDR2 SYDVKM. J was trimmed by 0 bases and V by 5 bases; bases with no gene match: 5. Sequencing used immunoSEQ multiplex PCR; TCRdb keeps in-frame clones, though not all of them. Altogether over 60,000 clones are present, 91% being singletons, with the ten largest covering around 0.7%. The receptor comes from a female donor in good health, enrolled as a control in a pregnancy study. The chain uses TRBV28 and TRBJ1-1; TRBD1 matches at 8 bases. The sequences come from peripheral blood, collected in the third trimester of pregnancy. Here the CDR3 DNA reads TGTGCCAGCAGTCTCCCACAGGGGGTGAACACTGAAGCTTTCTTT. Encoded protein: CASSLPQGVNTEAFF.